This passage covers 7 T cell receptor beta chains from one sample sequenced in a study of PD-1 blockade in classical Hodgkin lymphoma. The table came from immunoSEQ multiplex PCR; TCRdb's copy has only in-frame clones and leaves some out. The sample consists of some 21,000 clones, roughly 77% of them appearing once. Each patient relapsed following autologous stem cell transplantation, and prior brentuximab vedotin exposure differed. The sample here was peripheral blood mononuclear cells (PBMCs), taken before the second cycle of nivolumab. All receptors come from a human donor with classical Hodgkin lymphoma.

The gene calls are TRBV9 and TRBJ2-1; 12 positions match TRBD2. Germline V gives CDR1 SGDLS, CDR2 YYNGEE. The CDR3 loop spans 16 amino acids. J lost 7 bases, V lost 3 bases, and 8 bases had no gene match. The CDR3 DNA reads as TGTGCCAGCAGCGCCCGGACTAGCGGGACTCGGAATGAGCAGTTCTTC. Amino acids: CASSARTSGTRNEQFF.

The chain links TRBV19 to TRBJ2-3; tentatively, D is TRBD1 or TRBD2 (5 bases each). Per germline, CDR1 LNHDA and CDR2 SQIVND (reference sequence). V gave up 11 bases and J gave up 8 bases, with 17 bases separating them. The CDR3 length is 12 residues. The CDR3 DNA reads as TGTGCCTCCGCTTCGGGGCCGGGTACGCAGTATTTT. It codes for CASASGPGTQYF.

The CDR3 coding sequence is TGTGCCAGCAGCCCCCGGGAGGGAAGCTATGGCTACACCTTC. This sequence encodes CASSPREGSYGYTF. The chain couples TRBV7-3 to TRBJ1-2; D is uncertain. The CDR3 totals 14 residues. V was trimmed by 5 bases and J by 4 bases, leaving 14 bases between them. Germline V lookup: CDR1 SGHTA, CDR2 FQGTGA. The complete variable domain, with remaining parts taken from reference TRBV7-3 and TRBJ1-2, reads GAGVSQTPSNKVTEKGKYVELRCDPISGHTALYWYRQSLGQGPEFLIYFQGTGAADDSGLPNDRFFAVRPEGSVSTLKIQRTERGDSAVYLCASSPREGSYGYTFGSGTRLTVV.

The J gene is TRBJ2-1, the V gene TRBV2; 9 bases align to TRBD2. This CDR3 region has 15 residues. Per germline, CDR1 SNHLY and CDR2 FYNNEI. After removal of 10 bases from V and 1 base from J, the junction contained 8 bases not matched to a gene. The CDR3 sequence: CAIRGGLASYNEQFF. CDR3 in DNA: TGTGCCATCAGGGGGGGACTAGCTTCCTACAATGAGCAGTTCTTC.

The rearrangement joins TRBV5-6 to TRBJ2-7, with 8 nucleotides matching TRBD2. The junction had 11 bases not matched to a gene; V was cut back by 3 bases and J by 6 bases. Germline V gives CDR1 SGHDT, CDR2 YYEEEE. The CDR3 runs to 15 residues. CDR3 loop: CASSSSGRTLGEQYF. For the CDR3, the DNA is TGTGCCAGCAGCTCAAGCGGGAGAACCCTTGGCGAGCAGTACTTC.

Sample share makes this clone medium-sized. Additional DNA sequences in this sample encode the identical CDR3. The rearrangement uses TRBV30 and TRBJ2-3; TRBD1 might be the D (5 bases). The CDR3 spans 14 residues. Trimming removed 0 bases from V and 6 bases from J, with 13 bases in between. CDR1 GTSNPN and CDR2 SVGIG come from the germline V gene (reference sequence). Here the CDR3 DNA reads TGTGCCTGGAGTGTACTGGGGCGCGCGGATACGCAGTATTTT. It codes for CAWSVLGRADTQYF.

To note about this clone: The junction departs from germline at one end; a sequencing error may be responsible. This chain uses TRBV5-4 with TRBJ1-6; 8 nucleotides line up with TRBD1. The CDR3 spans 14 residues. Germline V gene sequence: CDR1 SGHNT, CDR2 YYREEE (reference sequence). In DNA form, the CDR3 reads TGCGCCAGCAGCCACGGGACAGGCGGTTCTAACCTCCACTTT. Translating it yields CASSHGTGGSNLHF.